A single sample is the source of the 20 T cell receptor beta chains below, sequenced in a study of blood T cell repertoires in COVID-19. Only in-frame clones appear in the TCRdb table, and some are missing; sequencing was by immunoSEQ multiplex PCR. The repertoire has roughly 100,000 clones, 85% to 95% of them found once; the top ten carry less than 7.5%. The sample comprised peripheral blood. The receptors come from a man between 50 and 59 years old with active COVID-19.

The gene calls are TRBV18 and TRBJ1-6, with a tentative D call TRBD1 (5 bases). This CDR3 comprises 14 residues. The germline V gene has CDR1 KGHSH and CDR2 LQKENI. V was trimmed by 2 bases and J by 10 bases, leaving 12 bases between them. The CDR3 DNA reads as TGTGCCAGCTCACCAAAGGACACGGGCTCACCCCTCCACTTT. Translation gives CASSPKDTGSPLHF.

This chain links TRBV7-2 with TRBJ1-2, with unresolved D. CDR1 and CDR2 (germline): SGHTA, FQGNSA. Trimming took 4 bases from V and 0 from J, leaving 9 bases between them. This CDR3 has 14 residues. DNA of the CDR3: TGTGCCAGCAGCTGGATCGGGACTAACTATGGCTACACCTTC. Amino acids: CASSWIGTNYGYTF.

This chain uses TRBV5-8 with TRBJ2-5; 10 bases map to TRBD2. J gave up 3 bases and V 4 bases, and 9 bases lay outside the gene matches. The CDR3 totals 16 residues. The germline V gene encodes CDR1 SGHTS and CDR2 YDEGEE. The CDR3 spells CASSPRLAGQEETQYF. CDR3 in DNA: TGTGCCAGCAGCCCCCGACTAGCGGGCCAGGAAGAGACCCAGTACTTC.

The chain combines TRBV28 with TRBJ1-2; D might be TRBD1 (6 bases). Germline CDR1 and CDR2: MDHEN and SYDVKM. V dropped 3 bases and J dropped 4 bases, with 9 bases sitting between them. The CDR3 runs to 13 residues. CDR3 DNA: TGTGCCAGCAGTTTTGGACAGTCCTATGGCTACACCTTC. Translating gives CASSFGQSYGYTF.

This clone showed up just once. The rearrangement uses TRBV11-2 and TRBJ2-2; 11 nucleotides line up with TRBD1. CDR1 is SGHAT, CDR2 FQNNGV, per germline. CDR3 size: 16 residues. The ends lost 1 base at V and 6 bases at J; junction bases unmatched: 4. The CDR3 nucleotides read TGTGCCAGCAGCTTAGTGGGGACAGGGGGGCCCGGGGAGCTGTTTTTT. The encoded protein is CASSLVGTGGPGELFF.

The chain employs TRBV10-1 and TRBJ2-2; 9 nucleotides line up with TRBD1. Germline V gives CDR1 WNHNN, CDR2 SYGVQD (reference sequence). Trimming took 2 bases from V and 3 from J; bases not matched to a gene: 1. The CDR3 extends over 15 amino acids. CDR3 sequence reads: CASSERTGDTGELFF. In nucleotides, the CDR3 is TGCGCCAGCAGTGAGCGGACAGGGGACACCGGGGAGCTGTTTTTT.

This clone has a single count. This chain joins TRBV27 and TRBJ2-2; D is unresolved. The ends were cut back, 5 bases at V and 3 bases at J, with 4 bases in the middle. Germline V lookup: CDR1 MNHEY, CDR2 SMNVEV (reference sequence). This CDR3 is 12 amino acids long. The CDR3 is CASSPYTGELFF. The DNA of the CDR3 is TGTGCCAGCAGTCCATACACCGGGGAGCTGTTTTTT.

The CDR3 nucleotides are TGTGCCAGCAGCCCACCCTTGAGCGCCGGCACCGGGGAGCTGTTTTTT. Its translation is CASSPPLSAGTGELFF. This rearrangement joins TRBV11-1 to TRBJ2-2; D is ambiguous. Between the trimmed V and J ends, which lost 5 bases and 4 bases, there was a span of 17 bases. This CDR3 has 16 amino acids. Germline CDR1 SGHAT, CDR2 FQDESV (reference sequence). The full variable domain, with the rest looked up from reference TRBV11-1 and TRBJ2-2, is EAEVAQSPRYKITEKSQAVAFWCDPISGHATLYWYRQILGQGPELLVQFQDESVVDDSQLPKDRFSAERLKGVDSTLKIQPAELGDSAMYLCASSPPLSAGTGELFFGEGSRLTVL.

V is TRBV10-2 and J is TRBJ1-5; 12 bases map to TRBD1. CDR1 is WSHSY and CDR2 is SAAADI in the germline V gene. V shed 6 bases, J shed 6 bases, and the junction held 3 bases outside the gene matches. The CDR3 is 14 residues long. The CDR3 coding sequence is TGCGCCAGCAGGGGACAGGGGGCTTTTCAGCCCCAGCATTTT. Protein product: CASRGQGAFQPQHF.

The V and J genes are TRBV7-8 and TRBJ2-7; no definite D call. The CDR3 sequence is 15 residues long. The V gene lost 1 base and the J gene lost 2 bases, with 12 bases spanning the gap. Germline CDR1 reads SGHVS; CDR2 reads FQNEAQ. The CDR3 DNA sequence: TGTGCCAGCAGCTTAGGATATTCAGTTACCTACGAGCAGTACTTC. It yields the protein CASSLGYSVTYEQYF.

This chain joins TRBV11-2 and TRBJ1-6; 9 nucleotides match TRBD1. Germline-derived CDR1 and CDR2 are SGHAT and FQNNGV. V lost 6 bases to trimming and J lost 14 bases; unmatched junction nucleotides: 20. This CDR3 is built from 17 residues. CDR3: CASSRGTGLNRGKALHF. CDR3 coding DNA: TGTGCCAGCAGTCGCGGGACAGGGTTGAATAGGGGGAAAGCCCTCCACTTT. Variable domain in full (rest from reference TRBV11-2 and TRBJ1-6): EAGVAQSPRYKIIEKRQSVAFWCNPISGHATLYWYQQILGQGPKLLIQFQNNGVVDDSQLPKDRFSAERLKGVDSTLKIQPAKLEDSAVYLCASSRGTGLNRGKALHFGNGTRLTVT.

The V and J genes are TRBV6-5 and TRBJ2-7; weak D call: TRBD2 (6 bases). Germline CDR1 reads MNHEY; CDR2 reads SVGAGI. Trimming removed 10 bases at V and 6 bases at J, with 13 bases between. CDR3 length equals 11 residues. The CDR3 loop is CATWRDGEQYF. The CDR3 DNA is TGTGCCACCTGGAGGGACGGCGAGCAGTACTTC.

The V gene is TRBV2, the J gene TRBJ1-2; D gene ambiguous. This CDR3 comprises 12 residues. CDR1 SNHLY and CDR2 FYNNEI come from the germline V gene. Between the trimmed V and J ends, which lost 3 bases and 4 bases, there was a span of 6 bases. This chain's CDR3 is CASSDVPYGYTF. CDR3 bases: TGTGCCAGCAGTGACGTTCCCTATGGCTACACCTTC.

This chain connects TRBV19 to TRBJ2-1; TRBD2 aligns across 8 bases. The CDR3 is made up of 15 amino acids. J was trimmed by 8 bases and V by 3 bases; bases with no gene match: 9. Germline CDR1 reads LNHDA; CDR2 reads SQIVND (reference sequence). Here the CDR3 DNA reads TGTGCCAGTAGTATTGCAAGCGGGAGTTTCTATGAGCAGTTCTTC. It codes for CASSIASGSFYEQFF. Using reference TRBV19 and TRBJ2-1 for the parts outside the CDR3, the full variable domain is DGGITQSPKYLFRKEGQNVTLSCEQNLNHDAMYWYRQDPGQGLRLIYYSQIVNDFQKGDIAEGYSVSREKKESFPLTVTSAQKNPTAFYLCASSIASGSFYEQFFGPGTRLTVL.

The rearrangement uses TRBV24-1 and TRBJ2-5; tentative D call: TRBD1 (6 bases). V lost 4 bases and J lost 5, with 19 bases in between. The germline V gene encodes CDR1 KGHDR and CDR2 SFDVKD. This CDR3 has 16 residues. The DNA for the CDR3 is TGTGCCACCAGTGAGCTCCTGTGGGGACATCTGGAGACCCAGTACTTC. Protein: CATSELLWGHLETQYF.

The chain employs TRBV27 and TRBJ2-5; the D is unclear. CDR1 and CDR2 (germline): MNHEY, SMNVEV (reference sequence). V shed 1 base and J shed 5 bases, with 11 bases lying between them. This CDR3 contains 14 residues. The CDR3 here is CASSLYEERETQYF. In nucleotides, the CDR3 is TGTGCCAGCAGTTTATATGAGGAGAGGGAGACCCAGTACTTC.

The rearrangement joins TRBV5-8 to TRBJ2-7; D ambiguous. The germline V gene has CDR1 SGHTS and CDR2 YDEGEE. Deletions cut 1 base from V and 3 bases from J, with 5 bases between. This CDR3 spans 12 amino acids. CDR3 in DNA: TGTGCCAGCAGCTTGCTCGGCTACGAGCAGTACTTC. Translated: CASSLLGYEQYF.

In this sample, this clone turned up a few times. This rearrangement joins TRBV5-1 to TRBJ1-6, with TRBD1 matching over 8 bases. The CDR3 is 21 residues long. V shed 4 bases and J 7 bases; nucleotides not matched to a gene: 25. Germline V lookup: CDR1 SGHRS, CDR2 YFSETQ. The chain's CDR3 is CASSPTPQGTGGMFGNSPLHF. The CDR3 bases are TGCGCCAGCAGCCCAACACCCCAGGGGACAGGAGGGATGTTTGGCAATTCACCCCTCCACTTT.

The V and J genes are TRBV18 and TRBJ2-7; D might be TRBD2 (6 bases). Germline CDR1 is KGHSH and CDR2 is LQKENI. The CDR3 is made up of 15 amino acids. V lost 3 bases and J 6 bases, leaving 18 bases between the germline ends. This chain's CDR3 is CASSPQRTIPGEQYF. The CDR3 DNA reads TGTGCCAGCTCACCCCAGCGGACTATACCGGGCGAGCAGTACTTC.

The chain carries TRBV28 and TRBJ1-6, with D maybe TRBD1 (5 bases). Germline-derived CDR1 and CDR2 are MDHEN and SYDVKM. The ends were cut back, 5 bases at V and 10 bases at J, with 18 bases in the middle. The CDR3 runs to 15 residues. The DNA of the CDR3 is TGTGCCAGCAGTCATACACTGCCCGGGGGATCACCCCTCCACTTT. Translated, it gives CASSHTLPGGSPLHF. The full variable domain, rest sourced from reference TRBV28 and TRBJ1-6, is DVKVTQSSRYLVKRTGEKVFLECVQDMDHENMFWYRQDPGLGLRLIYFSYDVKMKEKGDIPEGYSVSREKKERFSLILESASTNQTSMYLCASSHTLPGGSPLHFGNGTRLTVT.